This T cell receptor beta chain is from a study of human T cells and chemical hapten exposure. Study information: Small volume differences among pooled libraries mainly caused per-sample TCR yield variation.

Specified time point: healthy volunteer bleed at 6 weeks. Total RNA came from unfractionated whole blood. The CDR3 runs 13 residues. V was pared by 6 bases and J by 4 bases, with 12 bases between. The library tagged each cDNA molecule with unique molecular identifiers. Methods used by the authors: Sampled TCR counts reached a median of about 90,000 per sample, with values ranging from roughly 20,000 to 750,000. Each CDR3 protein gets one entry after TCRdb re-called the RACE reads with MiXCR. TCRdb, not the original authors, processed these V and J calls. The sample yields approximately 84,000 distinct CDR3 sequences, about 9% seen once.

This chain connects TRBV12-3 or TRBV12-4 to TRBJ1-2; D is perhaps TRBD1 (6 bases). The sequenced sample was whole blood. This receptor was taken from a male donor in good health. Some clones in this sample may be carry-over from other donors' samples. CDR3 amino acids: CASSPDSLYGYTF. CDR3 bases: TGTGCCAGCAGCCCGGACAGCCTCTATGGCTACACCTTC.